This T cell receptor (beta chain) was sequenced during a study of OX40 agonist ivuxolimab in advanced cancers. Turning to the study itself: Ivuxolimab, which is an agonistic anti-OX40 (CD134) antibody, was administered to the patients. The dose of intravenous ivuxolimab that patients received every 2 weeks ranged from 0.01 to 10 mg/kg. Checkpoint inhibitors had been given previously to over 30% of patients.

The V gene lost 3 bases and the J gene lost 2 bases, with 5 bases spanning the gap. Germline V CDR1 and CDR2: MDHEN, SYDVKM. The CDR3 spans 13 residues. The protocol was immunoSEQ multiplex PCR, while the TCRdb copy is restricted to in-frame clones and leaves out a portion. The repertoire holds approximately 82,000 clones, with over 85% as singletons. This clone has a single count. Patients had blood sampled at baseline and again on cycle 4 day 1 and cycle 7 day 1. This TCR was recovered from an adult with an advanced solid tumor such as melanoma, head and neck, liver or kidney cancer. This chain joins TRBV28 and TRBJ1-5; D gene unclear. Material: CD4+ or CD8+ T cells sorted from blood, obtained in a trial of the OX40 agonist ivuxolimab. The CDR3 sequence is CASSFQGNQPQHF. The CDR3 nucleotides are TGTGCCAGCAGTTTCCAGGGCAATCAGCCCCAGCATTTT.